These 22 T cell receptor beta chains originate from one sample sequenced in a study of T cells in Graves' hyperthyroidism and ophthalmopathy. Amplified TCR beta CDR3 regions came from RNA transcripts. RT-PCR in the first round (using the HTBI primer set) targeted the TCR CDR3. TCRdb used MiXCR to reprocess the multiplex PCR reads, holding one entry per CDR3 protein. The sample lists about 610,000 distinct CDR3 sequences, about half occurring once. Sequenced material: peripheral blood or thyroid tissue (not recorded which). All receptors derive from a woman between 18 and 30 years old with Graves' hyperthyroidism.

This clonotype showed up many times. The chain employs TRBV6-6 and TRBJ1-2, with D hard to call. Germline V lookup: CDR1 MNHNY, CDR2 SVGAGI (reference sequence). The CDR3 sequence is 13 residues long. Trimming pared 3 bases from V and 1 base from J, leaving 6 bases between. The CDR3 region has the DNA TGTGCCAGCAGTTATGGAGATAACTATGGCTACACCTTC. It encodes CASSYGDNYGYTF.

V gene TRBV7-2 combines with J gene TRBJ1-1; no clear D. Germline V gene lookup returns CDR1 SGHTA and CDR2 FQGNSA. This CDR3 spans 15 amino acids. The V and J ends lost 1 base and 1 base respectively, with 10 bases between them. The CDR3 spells CASSLGARSNTEAFF. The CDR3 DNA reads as TGTGCCAGCAGCTTAGGGGCCCGTTCGAACACTGAAGCTTTCTTT.

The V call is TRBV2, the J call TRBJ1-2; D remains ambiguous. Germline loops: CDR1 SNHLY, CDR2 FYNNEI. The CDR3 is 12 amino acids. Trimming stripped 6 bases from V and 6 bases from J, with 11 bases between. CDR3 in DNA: TGTGCCAGCAGCGCGGAATCGGATGGCTACACCTTC. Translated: CASSAESDGYTF. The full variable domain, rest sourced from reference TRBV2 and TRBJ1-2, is EPEVTQTPSHQVTQMGQEVILRCVPISNHLYFYWYRQILGQKVEFLVSFYNNEISEKSEIFDDQFSVERPDGSNFTLKIRSTKLEDSAMYFCASSAESDGYTFGSGTRLTVV.

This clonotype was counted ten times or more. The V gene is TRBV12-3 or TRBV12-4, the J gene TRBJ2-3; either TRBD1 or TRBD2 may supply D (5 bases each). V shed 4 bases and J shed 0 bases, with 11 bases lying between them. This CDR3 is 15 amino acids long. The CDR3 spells CASSYGTASTDTQYF. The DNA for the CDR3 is TGTGCCAGCAGTTACGGGACGGCCAGCACAGATACGCAGTATTTT.

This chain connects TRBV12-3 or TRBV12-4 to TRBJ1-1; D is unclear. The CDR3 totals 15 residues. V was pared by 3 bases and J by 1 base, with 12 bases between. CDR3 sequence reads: CASSFLTGQNTEAFF. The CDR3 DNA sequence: TGTGCCAGCAGTTTTTTGACGGGCCAGAACACTGAAGCTTTCTTT.

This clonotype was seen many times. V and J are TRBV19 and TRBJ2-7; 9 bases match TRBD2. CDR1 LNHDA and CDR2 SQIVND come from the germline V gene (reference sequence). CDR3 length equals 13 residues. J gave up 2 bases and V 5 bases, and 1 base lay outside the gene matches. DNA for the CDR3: TGTGCCAGTAGTGCTAGCGGGGCCTACGAGCAGTACTTC. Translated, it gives CASSASGAYEQYF.

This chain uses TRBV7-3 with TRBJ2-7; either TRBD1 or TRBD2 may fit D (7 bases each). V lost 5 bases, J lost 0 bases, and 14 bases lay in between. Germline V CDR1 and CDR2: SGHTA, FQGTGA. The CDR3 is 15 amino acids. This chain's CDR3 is CASSPQGGGSYEQYF. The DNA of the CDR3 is TGTGCCAGCAGCCCCCAGGGGGGGGGCTCCTACGAGCAGTACTTC.

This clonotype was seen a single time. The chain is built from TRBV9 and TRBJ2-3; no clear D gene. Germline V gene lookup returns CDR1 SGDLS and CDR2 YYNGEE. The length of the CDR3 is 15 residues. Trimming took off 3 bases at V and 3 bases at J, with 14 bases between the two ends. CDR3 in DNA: TGTGCCAGCAGCGGCTGGGCGGAGAGAACAGATACGCAGTATTTT. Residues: CASSGWAERTDTQYF. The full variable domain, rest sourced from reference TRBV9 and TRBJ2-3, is DSGVTQTPKHLITATGQRVTLRCSPRSGDLSVYWYQQSLDQGLQFLIQYYNGEERAKGNILERFSAQQFPDLHSELNLSSLELGDSALYFCASSGWAERTDTQYFGPGTRLTVL.

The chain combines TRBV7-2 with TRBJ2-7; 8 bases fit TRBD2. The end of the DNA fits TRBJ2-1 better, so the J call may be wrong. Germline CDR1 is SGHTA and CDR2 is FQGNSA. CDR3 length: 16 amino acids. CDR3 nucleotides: TGTGCCAGCAGCTTAGGAAGCGGGAGCATCGGCAATGAGCAGTTCTTC. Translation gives CASSLGSGSIGNEQFF.

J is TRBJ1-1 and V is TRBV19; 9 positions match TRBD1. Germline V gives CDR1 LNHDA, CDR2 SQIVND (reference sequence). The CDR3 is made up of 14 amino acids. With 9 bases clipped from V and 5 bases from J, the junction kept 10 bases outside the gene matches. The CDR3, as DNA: TGTGCCAGCACAGGGGGCCTTGGCTTGACTGAAGCTTTCTTT. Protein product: CASTGGLGLTEAFF.

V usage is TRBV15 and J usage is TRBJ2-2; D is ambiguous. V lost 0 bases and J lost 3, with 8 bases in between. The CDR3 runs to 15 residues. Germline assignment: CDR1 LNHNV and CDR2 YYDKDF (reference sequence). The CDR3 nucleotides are TGTGCCACCAGCAGAGACAGGTCGGACACCGGGGAGCTGTTTTTT. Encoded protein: CATSRDRSDTGELFF.

The chain's CDR3 is CASVVAELDTEAFF. The DNA for the CDR3 is TGTGCCAGCGTTGTTGCGGAATTGGACACTGAAGCTTTCTTT. J is TRBJ1-1 and V is TRBV12-3 or TRBV12-4; D remains ambiguous. The ends were cut back, 8 bases at V and 3 bases at J, with 16 bases in the middle. This CDR3 has 14 residues.

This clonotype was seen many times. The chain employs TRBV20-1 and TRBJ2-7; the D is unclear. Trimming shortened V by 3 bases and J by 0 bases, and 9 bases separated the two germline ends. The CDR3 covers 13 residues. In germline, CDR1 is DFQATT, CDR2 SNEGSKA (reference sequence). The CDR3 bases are TGCAGTGCTAGCGGCAGCATCTCCTACGAGCAGTACTTC. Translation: CSASGSISYEQYF.

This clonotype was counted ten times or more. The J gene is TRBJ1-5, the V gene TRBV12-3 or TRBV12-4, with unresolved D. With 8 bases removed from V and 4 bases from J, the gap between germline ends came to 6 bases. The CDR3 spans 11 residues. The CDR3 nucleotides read TGTGCCAGCGCTAGAAATCAGCCCCAGCATTTT. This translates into CASARNQPQHF.

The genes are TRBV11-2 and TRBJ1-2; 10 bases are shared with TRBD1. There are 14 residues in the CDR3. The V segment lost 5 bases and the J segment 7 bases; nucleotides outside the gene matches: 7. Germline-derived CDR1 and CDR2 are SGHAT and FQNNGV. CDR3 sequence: CASSKTGGAGGYTF. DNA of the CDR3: TGTGCCAGCAGCAAGACAGGGGGCGCAGGTGGCTACACCTTC. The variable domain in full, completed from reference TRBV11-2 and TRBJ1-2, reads EAGVAQSPRYKIIEKRQSVAFWCNPISGHATLYWYQQILGQGPKLLIQFQNNGVVDDSQLPKDRFSAERLKGVDSTLKIQPAKLEDSAVYLCASSKTGGAGGYTFGSGTRLTVV.

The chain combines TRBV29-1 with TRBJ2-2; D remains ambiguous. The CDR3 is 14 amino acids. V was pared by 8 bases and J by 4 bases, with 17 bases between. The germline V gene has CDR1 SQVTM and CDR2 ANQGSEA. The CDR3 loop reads CSISFRVPTGELFF. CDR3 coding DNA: TGCAGCATCTCCTTTAGAGTTCCCACCGGGGAGCTGTTTTTT.

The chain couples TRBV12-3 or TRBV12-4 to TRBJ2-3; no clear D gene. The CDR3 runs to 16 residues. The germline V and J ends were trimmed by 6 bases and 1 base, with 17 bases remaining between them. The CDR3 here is CASSSPIYGGTDTQYF. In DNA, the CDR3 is TGTGCCAGCAGCTCCCCAATTTATGGGGGCACAGATACGCAGTATTTT.

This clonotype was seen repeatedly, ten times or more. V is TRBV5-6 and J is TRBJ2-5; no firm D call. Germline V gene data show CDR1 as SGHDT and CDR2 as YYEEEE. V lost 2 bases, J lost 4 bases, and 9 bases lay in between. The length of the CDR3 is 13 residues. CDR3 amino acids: CASSFSYGETQYF. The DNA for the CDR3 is TGTGCCAGCAGCTTTAGCTATGGAGAGACCCAGTACTTC.

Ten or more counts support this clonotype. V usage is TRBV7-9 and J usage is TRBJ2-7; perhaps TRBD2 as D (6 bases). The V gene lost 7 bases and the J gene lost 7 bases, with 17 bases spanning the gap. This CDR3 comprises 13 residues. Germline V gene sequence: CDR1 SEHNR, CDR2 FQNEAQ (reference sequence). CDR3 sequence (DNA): TGTGCCAGCACTAGGGACTCCCTAGGAGAGCAGTACTTC. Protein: CASTRDSLGEQYF. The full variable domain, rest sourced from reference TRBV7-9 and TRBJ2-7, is DTGVSQNPRHKITKRGQNVTFRCDPISEHNRLYWYRQTLGQGPEFLTYFQNEAQLEKSRLLSDRFSAERPKGSFSTLEIQRTEQGDSAMYLCASTRDSLGEQYFGPGTRLTVT.

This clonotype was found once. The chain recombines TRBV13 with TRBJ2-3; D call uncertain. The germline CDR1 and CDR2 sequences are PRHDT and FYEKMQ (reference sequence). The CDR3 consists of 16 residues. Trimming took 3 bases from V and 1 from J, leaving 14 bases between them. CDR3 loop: CASSLRLAQGTDTQYF. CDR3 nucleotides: TGTGCCAGCAGCTTGCGACTCGCCCAGGGCACAGATACGCAGTATTTT.

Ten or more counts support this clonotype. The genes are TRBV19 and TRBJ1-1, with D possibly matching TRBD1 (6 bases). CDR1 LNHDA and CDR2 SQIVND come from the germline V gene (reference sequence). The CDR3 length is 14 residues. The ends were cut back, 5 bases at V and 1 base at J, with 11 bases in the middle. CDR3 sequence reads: CASSSGGPNTEAFF. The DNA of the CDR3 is TGTGCCAGTAGTTCCGGGGGCCCGAACACTGAAGCTTTCTTT.

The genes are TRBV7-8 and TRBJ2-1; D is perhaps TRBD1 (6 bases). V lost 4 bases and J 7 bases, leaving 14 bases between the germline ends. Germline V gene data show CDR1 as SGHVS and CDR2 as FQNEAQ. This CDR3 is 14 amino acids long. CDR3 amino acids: CASSSDTGWNEQFF. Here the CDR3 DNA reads TGTGCCAGCAGCTCCGATACAGGGTGGAATGAGCAGTTCTTC. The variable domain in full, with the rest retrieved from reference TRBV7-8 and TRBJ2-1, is GAGVSQSPRYKVAKRGQDVALRCDPISGHVSLFWYQQALGQGPEFLTYFQNEAQLDKSGLPSDRFFAERPEGSVSTLKIQRTQQEDSAVYLCASSSDTGWNEQFFGPGTRLTVL.